The present TCR beta chain was sequenced within a study of blood T cell repertoires in COVID-19. Study at large: Collection of acute and convalescent COVID-19 samples took place in the United States, Italy and Spain. Sources were T cells, B-cell-depleted T cells, or PBMCs; the material itself was cDNA or gDNA.

Produced via immunoSEQ multiplex PCR; TCRdb's table is partial and in-frame only. This table has 110,000 or so clones, roughly 90% appearing once. The germline V gene has CDR1 KGHSH and CDR2 LQKENI. Trimming cost V 6 bases and J 5 bases, with 13 bases left between them. This CDR3 is built from 13 residues. The sequence derives from a woman in her seventies who had recovered from COVID-19. The chain uses TRBV18 and TRBJ1-2, with D hard to call. The sample was peripheral blood. The CDR3 protein is CASSRGGRYGYTF. CDR3 sequence (DNA): TGTGCCAGCTCCCGGGGAGGACGTTATGGCTACACCTTC.